This TCR beta chain was profiled in a study of blood T cell repertoires in COVID-19. Only in-frame clones appear in the TCRdb table, and some are missing; sequencing was by immunoSEQ multiplex PCR. The data contain hundreds of thousands of clones, 89% of them singletons. Recovered participants had two consecutive negative NP/OP PCR tests, healthcare professional clearance, or symptom resolution. Deletions cut 5 bases from V and 4 bases from J, with 16 bases between. The CDR3 covers 15 residues. Germline CDR1 SGDLS, CDR2 YYNGEE. The chain has TRBV9 and TRBJ1-3, with D possibly TRBD1 on 5 matching bases. This clonotype was sampled from a woman in her forties who had recovered from COVID-19. Sample: PBMCs or T cells enriched from blood (not recorded which). CDR3 nucleotide sequence: TGTGCCAGCAGTCATACCGGGGGTGGCGGAAACACCATATATTTT. Protein sequence: CASSHTGGGGNTIYF.